What follows is one TCR beta chain and its context. V lost 3 bases and J lost 7, with 11 bases in between. Per the germline V gene, CDR1 is SGHRS and CDR2 is YFSETQ. The CDR3 spans 13 residues. This record comes from a study of blood T cell repertoires in COVID-19. Across the study: Sources were T cells, B-cell-depleted T cells, or PBMCs; the material itself was cDNA or gDNA.

Enrolled during active infection, Seattle patients were then followed longitudinally. This table comes from immunoSEQ multiplex PCR, and its TCRdb copy is limited to in-frame clones, with some not included. The table lists 290,000 or so clones, 91% of them singletons, with around 2% in the top ten. The V call is TRBV5-1, the J call TRBJ2-4, with D maybe TRBD1 (6 bases). The sequenced sample was peripheral blood. The sequence was collected from a woman in her thirties with COVID-19, enrolled during active disease. CDR3 in amino acids: CASSSRTANIQYF. In DNA, the CDR3 is TGCGCCAGCAGCTCCCGGACAGCGAACATTCAGTACTTC.